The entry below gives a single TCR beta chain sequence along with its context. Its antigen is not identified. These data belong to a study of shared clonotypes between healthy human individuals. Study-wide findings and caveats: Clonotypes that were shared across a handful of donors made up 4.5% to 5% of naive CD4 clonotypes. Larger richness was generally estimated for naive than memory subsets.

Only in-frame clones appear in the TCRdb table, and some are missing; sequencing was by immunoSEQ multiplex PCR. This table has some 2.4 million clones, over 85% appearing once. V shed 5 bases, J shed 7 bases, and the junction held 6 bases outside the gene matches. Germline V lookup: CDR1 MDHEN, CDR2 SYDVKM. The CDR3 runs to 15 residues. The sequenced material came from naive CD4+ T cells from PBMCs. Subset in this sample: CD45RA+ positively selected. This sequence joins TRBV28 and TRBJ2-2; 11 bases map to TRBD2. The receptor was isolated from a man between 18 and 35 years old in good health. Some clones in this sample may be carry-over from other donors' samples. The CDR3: CASSPGTSGFGELFF. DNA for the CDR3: TGTGCCAGCAGTCCCGGGACTAGCGGATTCGGGGAGCTGTTTTTT.